This is a list of T cell receptor beta chains from one sample in a study of shared clonotypes between healthy human individuals. Assay used: immunoSEQ multiplex PCR; TCRdb lists only in-frame clones, some missing. The table lists about 2.4 million clones, under 95% of them singletons. The specimen was naive CD4+ T cells from PBMCs. The receptors here all came from a man aged 18 to 30 in good health. Some clones in this sample may be carry-over from other donors' samples. The CDR3 runs from the conserved cysteine through the conserved F or W. The order of the fields is D gene, clone size, J gene, V gene, CDR3 DNA, CDR3 protein. The D gene is left open where the match is weak. Expanded clones get a size class; other rows say once, few or many, or leave the size out.

d_gene: TRBD1
abundance: -
j_gene: TRBJ2-2
v_gene: TRBV7-8
CDR3nt: TGTGCCAGCAGCGCACGGACAGGGAACACCGGGGAGCTGTTTTTT
CDR3aa: CASSARTGNTGELFF

d_gene: TRBD2
abundance: -
j_gene: TRBJ2-2
v_gene: TRBV5-1
CDR3nt: TGCGCCAGCAGCTGGACCCCCCGGGGGGCCGGGGAGCTGTTTTTT
CDR3aa: CASSWTPRGAGELFF

d_gene: TRBD2
abundance: -
j_gene: TRBJ2-7
v_gene: TRBV7-2
CDR3nt: TGTGCCAGCAGCTTAGCACCGGGACTAGCGGGAAGCGAGCAGTACTTC
CDR3aa: CASSLAPGLAGSEQYF

d_gene: -
abundance: -
j_gene: TRBJ2-2
v_gene: TRBV5-4
CDR3nt: TGTGCCAGCACCCTGGGGCAGTCGGGCACCGGGGAGCTGTTTTTT
CDR3aa: CASTLGQSGTGELFF

d_gene: -
abundance: -
j_gene: TRBJ2-3
v_gene: TRBV5-1
CDR3nt: TGCGCCAGCAGCTTGGGTGCGGGACCATGGGGCACAGATACGCAGTATTTT
CDR3aa: CASSLGAGPWGTDTQYF

d_gene: -
abundance: once
j_gene: TRBJ2-1
v_gene: TRBV5-1
CDR3nt: TGCGCCAGCAATCCAGAGAGCTCCTACAATGAGCAGTTCTTC
CDR3aa: CASNPESSYNEQFF

d_gene: TRBD2
abundance: -
j_gene: TRBJ2-1
v_gene: TRBV28
CDR3nt: TGTGCCAGCAGTATGGGACTAGCGGGAGGTTTGTCCTACAATGAGCAGTTCTTC
CDR3aa: CASSMGLAGGLSYNEQFF

d_gene: -
abundance: -
j_gene: TRBJ2-7
v_gene: TRBV6-6
CDR3nt: TGTGCCAGCAGTTACTCGATTTCCTACGAGCAGTACTTC
CDR3aa: CASSYSISYEQYF

d_gene: -
abundance: -
j_gene: TRBJ2-7
v_gene: TRBV4-3
CDR3nt: TGCGCCAGCAGCCAAGATCAGTGGAGGGACGAGCAGTACTTC
CDR3aa: CASSQDQWRDEQYF

d_gene: -
abundance: -
j_gene: TRBJ2-2
v_gene: TRBV2
CDR3nt: TGTGCCAGCTCCCGCTTAGCCACCGGGGAGCTGTTTTTT
CDR3aa: CASSRLATGELFF

d_gene: -
abundance: -
j_gene: TRBJ2-3
v_gene: TRBV4-3
CDR3nt: TGCGCCAGCAGCCAAGGCCCGAGCACAGATACGCAGTATTTT
CDR3aa: CASSQGPSTDTQYF

d_gene: -
abundance: once
j_gene: TRBJ2-3
v_gene: TRBV27
CDR3nt: TGTGCCAGCAGTTTAGACGGTGGCCATACGCAGTATTTT
CDR3aa: CASSLDGGHTQYF

d_gene: -
abundance: -
j_gene: TRBJ1-5
v_gene: TRBV7-9
CDR3nt: TGTGCCAGCAGCTTAGGATCCCGGGGTCAAGGGCCCCAGCATTTT
CDR3aa: CASSLGSRGQGPQHF

d_gene: TRBD2
abundance: -
j_gene: TRBJ2-1
v_gene: TRBV28
CDR3nt: TGTGCCAGCAGGCGGGGGACTAGCGGGACCTACAATGAGCAGTTCTTC
CDR3aa: CASRRGTSGTYNEQFF

d_gene: -
abundance: -
j_gene: TRBJ1-5
v_gene: TRBV2
CDR3nt: TGTGCCAGCAGTGAAGGGGGGCTCCAATGGTCCCAGCATTTT
CDR3aa: CASSEGGLQWSQHF

d_gene: TRBD1
abundance: -
j_gene: TRBJ2-1
v_gene: TRBV6-5
CDR3nt: TGTGCCAGCAGTTATCCGGGACAGGGGAATAATGAGCAGTTCTTC
CDR3aa: CASSYPGQGNNEQFF

d_gene: TRBD2
abundance: -
j_gene: TRBJ2-7
v_gene: TRBV19
CDR3nt: TGTGCCAGTAGTCTCCAAGCGGGGCAGAGCTACGAGCAGTACTTC
CDR3aa: CASSLQAGQSYEQYF

d_gene: -
abundance: -
j_gene: TRBJ2-5
v_gene: TRBV5-1
CDR3nt: TGCGCCAGCAGCTTGGGGAGGGGGACGTGGGAGACCCAGTACTTC
CDR3aa: CASSLGRGTWETQYF

d_gene: -
abundance: -
j_gene: TRBJ2-2
v_gene: TRBV6-6
CDR3nt: TGTGCCAGCACGGGGGTCTCGAACACCGGGGAGCTGTTTTTT
CDR3aa: CASTGVSNTGELFF

d_gene: -
abundance: -
j_gene: TRBJ1-1
v_gene: TRBV2
CDR3nt: TGTGCCAGCAAACGGGACGGACAAGAAGCTTTCTTT
CDR3aa: CASKRDGQEAFF

d_gene: TRBD2
abundance: -
j_gene: TRBJ2-1
v_gene: TRBV27
CDR3nt: TGTGCCAGCAGTGTCTGGGCGGGAGGGCAGTCTGAGCAGTTCTTC
CDR3aa: CASSVWAGGQSEQFF

d_gene: -
abundance: -
j_gene: TRBJ1-1
v_gene: TRBV9
CDR3nt: TGTGCCAGCAGCTGGCGGGTGAACACTGAAGCTTTCTTT
CDR3aa: CASSWRVNTEAFF

d_gene: TRBD2
abundance: -
j_gene: TRBJ2-1
v_gene: TRBV11-1
CDR3nt: TGTGCCAGCAGCCCCAACCGGGCTAGCGGGAGGACGTTCTTC
CDR3aa: CASSPNRASGRTFF

d_gene: -
abundance: -
j_gene: TRBJ2-5
v_gene: TRBV11-2
CDR3nt: TGTGCCAGCAGCTTATGGTCCCCAGGACTCAGGGAGACCCAGTACTTC
CDR3aa: CASSLWSPGLRETQYF

d_gene: -
abundance: -
j_gene: TRBJ2-3
v_gene: TRBV7-2
CDR3nt: TGTGCCAGCAGCTTGTCGACTAATCTAGGCACAGATACGCAGTATTTT
CDR3aa: CASSLSTNLGTDTQYF

d_gene: TRBD1
abundance: -
j_gene: TRBJ2-3
v_gene: TRBV5-1
CDR3nt: TGCGCCAGCAGCCTCGACAGGGTTGGCACAGATACGCAGTATTTT
CDR3aa: CASSLDRVGTDTQYF

d_gene: -
abundance: -
j_gene: TRBJ1-1
v_gene: TRBV30
CDR3nt: TGTGCCTGGAGTGGGACTGTGAACACTGAAGCTTTCTTT
CDR3aa: CAWSGTVNTEAFF

d_gene: -
abundance: once
j_gene: TRBJ1-2
v_gene: TRBV28
CDR3nt: TGTGCCAGCAGTTTAAGTAACAGGGCGGGCGGCTACACCTTC
CDR3aa: CASSLSNRAGGYTF

d_gene: TRBD1
abundance: -
j_gene: TRBJ2-5
v_gene: TRBV13
CDR3nt: TGTGCCAGCAGCGACCGGGACAGGGGAGGAGGGACCCAGTACTTC
CDR3aa: CASSDRDRGGGTQYF

d_gene: -
abundance: -
j_gene: TRBJ1-2
v_gene: TRBV5-4
CDR3nt: TGTGCCAGCAGCAGATCCGGGCCTGATGGTCATGGCTACACCTTC
CDR3aa: CASSRSGPDGHGYTF

d_gene: TRBD1
abundance: -
j_gene: TRBJ2-7
v_gene: TRBV12-5
CDR3nt: TGTGCTAGTGGTTTAGGACAGGGGGGGTCCTACGAGCAGTACTTC
CDR3aa: CASGLGQGGSYEQYF